These T cell receptor beta chains were read from a single sample in a study of identical twins. TCRdb re-derived calls from the 5' RACE reads in MiXCR, one entry per CDR3 protein. The data contain about 890,000 distinct CDR3 sequences, around an eighth of them singletons. These data were likewise used in another study, on yellow fever vaccine responses in identical twins.

Sequenced input: PBMCs. The receptors originated from a woman aged 18-29 years in good health. CDR3s include the opening cysteine and the closing phenylalanine or tryptophan.

j_call,v_call,cdr3_aa
TRBJ2-1,TRBV7-9,CASLPLSSYNEQFF
TRBJ2-3,TRBV5-1,CASSSRIGLAGYTDTQYF
TRBJ2-1,TRBV12-3/TRBV12-4,CASSLGRGPYDEQFF
TRBJ1-5,TRBV4-1,CASSQGGPVFRNQPQHF
TRBJ2-4,TRBV29-1,CSVGRQGSYYGKNIQYF
TRBJ2-7,TRBV4-1,CASSQSGGYEQYF
TRBJ2-1,TRBV29-1,CSVVKAPNPNEQFF
TRBJ2-7,TRBV27,CASSRTSGSYYEQYF
TRBJ2-1,TRBV10-3,CAISRLAGYPGNEQFF
TRBJ2-2,TRBV12-3/TRBV12-4,CASTLTGANTGELFF
TRBJ2-3,TRBV7-2,CASRPQGISTDTQYF
TRBJ2-3,TRBV12-3/TRBV12-4,CASSYIGGVSTDTQYF
TRBJ2-7,TRBV28,CATCDILYEQYF
TRBJ2-1,TRBV12-3/TRBV12-4,CASSLFQGVEQFF
TRBJ2-1,TRBV24-1,CATSDGVAIEQFF
TRBJ2-1,TRBV11-2,CASSLARVGEQFF
TRBJ2-1,TRBV28,CASSLRGRENEQFF
TRBJ2-2,TRBV11-1,CASRKREGPINTGELFF
TRBJ2-3,TRBV13,CASSSRRSTSTDTQYF
TRBJ2-5,TRBV5-1,CASRLAGYQETQYF
TRBJ1-5,TRBV6-1,CASKRADYSNQPQHF
TRBJ2-2,TRBV20-1,CSASWTGKTGELFF
TRBJ2-3,TRBV3-1,CASSPFPGLPTDTQYF
TRBJ2-1,TRBV18,CASSPTSQSYNEQFF
TRBJ2-5,TRBV7-7,CASSAPGQGVEETQYF